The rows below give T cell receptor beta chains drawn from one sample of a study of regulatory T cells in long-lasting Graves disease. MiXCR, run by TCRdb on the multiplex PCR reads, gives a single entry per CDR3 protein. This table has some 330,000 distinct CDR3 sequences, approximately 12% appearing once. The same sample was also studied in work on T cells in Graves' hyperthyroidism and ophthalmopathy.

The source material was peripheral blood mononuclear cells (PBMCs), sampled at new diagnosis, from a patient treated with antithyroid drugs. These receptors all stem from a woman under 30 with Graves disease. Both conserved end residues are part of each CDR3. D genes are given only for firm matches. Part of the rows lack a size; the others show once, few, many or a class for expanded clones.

CDR3: CASSRQGQGSYNEQFF
DNA: TGTGCCAGCAGTAGACAGGGGCAGGGCTCCTACAATGAGCAGTTCTTC
size: many
V: TRBV2
D: TRBD1
J: TRBJ2-1

CDR3: CASSRDRGYNEQFF
DNA: TGCGCCAGCAGCCGGGACCGAGGATACAATGAGCAGTTCTTC
size: .
V: TRBV4-3
D: .
J: TRBJ2-1

CDR3: CSAYAGTGFLAYEQYF
DNA: TGCAGCGCCTACGCCGGGACAGGGTTCCTAGCCTACGAGCAGTACTTC
size: .
V: TRBV29-1
D: TRBD1
J: TRBJ2-7

CDR3: CASSSSLRTGGGYNEQFF
DNA: TGTGCCAGCAGCTCATCCCTCCGGACCGGGGGTGGGTACAATGAGCAGTTCTTC
size: once
V: TRBV7-3
D: .
J: TRBJ2-1

CDR3: CASSGLAGPNEQFF
DNA: TGTGCCAGCAGTGGATTAGCGGGGCCCAATGAGCAGTTCTTC
size: few
V: TRBV2
D: TRBD2
J: TRBJ2-1

CDR3: CASRAREGQFF
DNA: TGTGCCAGCAGGGCCCGCGAGGGTCAGTTCTTC
size: many
V: TRBV7-9
D: .
J: TRBJ2-1

CDR3: CATSDLGGTGELFF
DNA: TGTGCCACCAGTGATTTGGGCGGCACCGGGGAGCTGTTTTTT
size: .
V: TRBV24-1
D: .
J: TRBJ2-2

CDR3: CASSLHVNEQYF
DNA: TGTGCCAGCAGTCTACACGTCAACGAGCAGTACTTC
size: many
V: TRBV4-2
D: .
J: TRBJ2-7

CDR3: CASSEPSGTGGTF
DNA: TGTGCCAGCAGTGAGCCCTCCGGGACCGGGGGCACCTTC
size: .
V: TRBV6-1
D: .
J: TRBJ1-2

CDR3: CASSLGGAVSTDTQYF
DNA: TGCGCCAGCAGCTTGGGTGGGGCGGTAAGCACAGATACGCAGTATTTT
size: many
V: TRBV5-1
D: .
J: TRBJ2-3

CDR3: CSARLLANYGYTF
DNA: TGCAGTGCTAGACTACTAGCTAACTATGGCTACACCTTC
size: few
V: TRBV20-1
D: .
J: TRBJ1-2

CDR3: CASSLVETSRGYTF
DNA: TGTGCCAGCAGCTTAGTGGAGACATCTAGGGGCTACACCTTC
size: many
V: TRBV7-9
D: .
J: TRBJ1-2

CDR3: CSARDPPSRGELFF
DNA: TGCAGTGCTAGAGATCCCCCTTCTCGAGGGGAGCTGTTTTTT
size: .
V: TRBV20-1
D: .
J: TRBJ2-2

CDR3: CSVYTAVSSYEQYF
DNA: TGCAGCGTTTATACAGCGGTAAGCTCCTACGAGCAGTACTTC
size: many
V: TRBV29-1
D: .
J: TRBJ2-7

CDR3: CASSFSGGEQYF
DNA: TGCGCCAGCAGCTTTTCCGGGGGAGAGCAGTACTTC
size: few
V: TRBV5-1
D: .
J: TRBJ2-7

CDR3: CASSYPAGRNQPQHF
DNA: TGTGCCAGCAGTTACCCCGCGGGGCGGAATCAGCCCCAGCATTTT
size: once
V: TRBV6-9
D: .
J: TRBJ1-5

CDR3: CASGPGLEITEQFF
DNA: TGCGCCAGCGGGCCGGGACTAGAGATTACTGAGCAGTTCTTC
size: .
V: TRBV5-1
D: TRBD2
J: TRBJ2-1

CDR3: CASIPPGGNNQPQHF
DNA: TGTGCCAGTATCCCCCCAGGGGGCAACAATCAGCCCCAGCATTTT
size: many
V: TRBV19
D: TRBD1
J: TRBJ1-5

CDR3: CASSRSGTANTGELFF
DNA: TGTGCCAGCAGCCGAAGTGGGACAGCGAACACCGGGGAGCTGTTTTTT
size: .
V: TRBV7-2
D: TRBD1
J: TRBJ2-2

CDR3: CSARRLAGPNNEQFF
DNA: TGCAGTGCTAGACGACTAGCGGGGCCAAACAATGAGCAGTTCTTC
size: .
V: TRBV20-1
D: TRBD2
J: TRBJ2-1

CDR3: CASSPEVAETQYF
DNA: TGTGCCAGCAGCCCCGAGGTCGCGGAGACCCAGTACTTC
size: .
V: TRBV7-2
D: .
J: TRBJ2-5

CDR3: CASSGRGTGNEQFF
DNA: TGTGCCAGCAGCGGAAGAGGGACAGGTAATGAGCAGTTCTTC
size: many
V: TRBV7-2
D: TRBD1
J: TRBJ2-1

CDR3: CASSPDYPTSYNEQFF
DNA: TGTGCCAGCAGCCCGGACTATCCTACCTCCTACAATGAGCAGTTCTTC
size: many
V: TRBV6-1
D: .
J: TRBJ2-1

CDR3: CSATPYRAINQPQHF
DNA: TGCAGTGCTACACCTTACAGGGCGATCAATCAGCCCCAGCATTTT
size: many
V: TRBV20-1
D: .
J: TRBJ1-5

CDR3: CASRQIAGDINEQFF
DNA: TGTGCCAGCAGACAAATAGCGGGGGATATCAATGAGCAGTTCTTC
size: many
V: TRBV6-2/TRBV6-3
D: TRBD2
J: TRBJ2-1

CDR3: CASSYEGMGNQPQHF
DNA: TGTGCCAGCAGTTACGAGGGCATGGGCAATCAGCCCCAGCATTTT
size: .
V: TRBV6-5
D: .
J: TRBJ1-5

CDR3: CASSLQGADEQFF
DNA: TGTGCCAGCAGCCTACAGGGGGCTGACGAGCAGTTCTTC
size: many
V: TRBV6-1
D: TRBD1
J: TRBJ2-1

CDR3: CASRQGSNTEAFF
DNA: TGTGCCAGCAGACAGGGTTCGAACACTGAAGCTTTCTTT
size: many
V: TRBV2
D: .
J: TRBJ1-1

CDR3: CASSPTLESTYEQYF
DNA: TGTGCCAGCAGCCCGACCCTAGAATCGACCTACGAGCAGTACTTC
size: few
V: TRBV7-2
D: .
J: TRBJ2-7